This T cell receptor beta chain was sequenced in a study of T cell responses to AZD1222 COVID-19 vaccine. As to this clone: Its matching antigen is unknown.

Regarding the study as a whole: Two doses of AZD1222 preceded a rise in Spike-specific TCR breadth and depth. Only a handful of AZD1222 recipients, several in all, had baseline seropositivity.

Profiled with immunoSEQ multiplex PCR; TCRdb holds only in-frame clones, not every one. Altogether roughly 150,000 clones are present, around 92% being singletons, with the ten largest covering around 3.3%. The V gene's germline CDR1 is MNHEY and CDR2 SMNVEV (reference sequence). V dropped 4 bases and J dropped 0; count of bases not matched to a gene: 5. The CDR3 runs 18 residues. This receptor was taken from an adult who received the AZD1222 COVID-19 vaccine. The chain has TRBV27 and TRBJ2-1, with TRBD2 matching 14 bases. The specimen comprised peripheral blood, sampled 28 days after the second AZD1222 dose. CDR3 in DNA: TGTGCCAGCAGTTCCCTCGGGACTAGCGGGAGCTCCTACAATGAGCAGTTCTTC. Translation: CASSSLGTSGSSYNEQFF.